This TCR beta chain originates from a study of radiation and T cells in renal cell carcinoma. As to this clone: Its antigen is as yet unknown.

Sequencing was performed with immunoSEQ multiplex PCR; in TCRdb, only in-frame clones are kept and a portion is missing. The sample consists of some 60,000 clones, around three quarters of them appearing once. Broader study findings: Top tumor clonotypes rose in blood 2 weeks post-radiation, then contracted.

The CDR3 covers 16 residues. The ends were cut back, 5 bases at V and 4 bases at J, with 18 bases in the middle. Germline V gene sequence: CDR1 SGHVS, CDR2 FNYEAQ. The time point: blood 2 weeks post-SBRT. This sample's treatment: 15 Gy SBRT to primary tumor, nephrectomy 4 weeks later. Radiation-treated patients gave blood at baseline, week 2 and week 4. J is TRBJ1-3 and V is TRBV7-6; TRBD1 is a possible D gene (6 bases). The material sequenced was blood, taken from a patient whose treatment included radiotherapy and nephrectomy. The sequence derives from a man in his 60s with renal cell carcinoma. The CDR3: CASSIYPTGSGNTIYF. In DNA form, the CDR3 reads TGTGCCAGCAGCATCTACCCTACAGGGTCCGGAAACACCATATATTTT. The full variable domain, completed using reference TRBV7-6 and TRBJ1-3, is GAGVSQSPRYKVTKRGQDVALRCDPISGHVSLYWYRQALGQGPEFLTYFNYEAQQDKSGLPNDRFSAERPEGSISTLTIQRTEQRDSAMYRCASSIYPTGSGNTIYFGEGSWLTVV.